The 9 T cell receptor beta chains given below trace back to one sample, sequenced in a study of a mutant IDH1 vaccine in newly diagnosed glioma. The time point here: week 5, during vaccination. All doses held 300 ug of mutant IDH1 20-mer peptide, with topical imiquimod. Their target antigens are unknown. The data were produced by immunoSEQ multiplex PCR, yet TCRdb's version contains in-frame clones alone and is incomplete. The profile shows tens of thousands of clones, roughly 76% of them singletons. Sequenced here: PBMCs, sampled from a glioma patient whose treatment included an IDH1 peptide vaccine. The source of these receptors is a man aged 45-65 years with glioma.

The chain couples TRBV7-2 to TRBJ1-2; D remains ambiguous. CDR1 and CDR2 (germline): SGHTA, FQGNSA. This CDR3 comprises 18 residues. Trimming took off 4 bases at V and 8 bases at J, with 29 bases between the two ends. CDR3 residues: CASSYSPATDAFTTGYTF. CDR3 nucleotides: TGTGCCAGCAGCTATTCCCCCGCCACAGACGCCTTCACGACCGGCTACACCTTC.

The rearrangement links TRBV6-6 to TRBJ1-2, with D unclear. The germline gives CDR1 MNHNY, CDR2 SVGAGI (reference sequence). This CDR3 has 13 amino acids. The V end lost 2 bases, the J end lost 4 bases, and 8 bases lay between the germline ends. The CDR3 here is CASSYDGTYGYTF. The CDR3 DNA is TGTGCCAGCAGTTACGACGGAACCTATGGCTACACCTTC.

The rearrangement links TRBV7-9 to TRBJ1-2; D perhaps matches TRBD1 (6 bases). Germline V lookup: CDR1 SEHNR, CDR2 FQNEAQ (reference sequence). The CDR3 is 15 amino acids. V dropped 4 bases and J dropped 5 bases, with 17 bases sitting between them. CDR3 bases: TGTGCCAGCAGCTCCGTTGGGGGGGCAGGATATGGCTACACCTTC. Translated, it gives CASSSVGGAGYGYTF.

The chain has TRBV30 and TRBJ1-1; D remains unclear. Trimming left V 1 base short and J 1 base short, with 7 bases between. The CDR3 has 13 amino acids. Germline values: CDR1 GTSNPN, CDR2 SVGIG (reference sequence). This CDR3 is CAWSGWGNTEAFF. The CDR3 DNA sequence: TGTGCCTGGAGTGGGTGGGGGAACACTGAAGCTTTCTTT. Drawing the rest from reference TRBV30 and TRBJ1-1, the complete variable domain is SQTIHQWPATLVQPVGSPLSLECTVEGTSNPNLYWYRQAAGRGLQLLFYSVGIGQISSEVPQNLSASRPQDRQFILSSKKLLLSDSGFYLCAWSGWGNTEAFFGQGTRLTVV.

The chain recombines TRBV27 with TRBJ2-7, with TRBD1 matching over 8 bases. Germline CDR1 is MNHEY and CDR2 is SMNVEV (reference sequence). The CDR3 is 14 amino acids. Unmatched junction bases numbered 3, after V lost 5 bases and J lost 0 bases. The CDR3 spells CASSLDRASYEQYF. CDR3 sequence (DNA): TGTGCCAGCAGTCTGGACAGGGCCTCCTACGAGCAGTACTTC.

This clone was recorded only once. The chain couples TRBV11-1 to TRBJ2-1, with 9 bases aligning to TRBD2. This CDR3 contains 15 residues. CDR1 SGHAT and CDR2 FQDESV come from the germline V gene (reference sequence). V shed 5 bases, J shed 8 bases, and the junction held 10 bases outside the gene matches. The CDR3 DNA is TGTGCCAGCAGCCCTAGGGTAGCGGGAGTTGATGAGCAGTTCTTC. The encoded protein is CASSPRVAGVDEQFF. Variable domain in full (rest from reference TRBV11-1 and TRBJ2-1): EAEVAQSPRYKITEKSQAVAFWCDPISGHATLYWYRQILGQGPELLVQFQDESVVDDSQLPKDRFSAERLKGVDSTLKIQPAELGDSAMYLCASSPRVAGVDEQFFGPGTRLTVL.

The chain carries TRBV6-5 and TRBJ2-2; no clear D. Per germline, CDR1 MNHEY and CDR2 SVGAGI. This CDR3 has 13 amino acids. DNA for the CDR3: TGTGCGACACGTATGGTTGCGACCGGGGAGCTGTTTTTT. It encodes CATRMVATGELFF.

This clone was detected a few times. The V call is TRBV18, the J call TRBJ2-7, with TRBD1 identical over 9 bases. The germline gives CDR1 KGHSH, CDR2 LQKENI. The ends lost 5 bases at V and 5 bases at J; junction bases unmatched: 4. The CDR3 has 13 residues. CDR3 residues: CASSARQGDEQYF. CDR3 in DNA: TGTGCCAGCTCAGCCCGACAGGGGGACGAGCAGTACTTC.

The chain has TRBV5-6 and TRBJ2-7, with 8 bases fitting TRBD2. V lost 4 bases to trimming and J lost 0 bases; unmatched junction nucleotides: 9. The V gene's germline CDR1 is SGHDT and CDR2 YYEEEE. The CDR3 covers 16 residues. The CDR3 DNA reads TGTGCCAGCAGCCTGCCCGGGGGGGCGAGCTCCTACGAGCAGTACTTC. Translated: CASSLPGGASSYEQYF.